Each of the 13 T cell receptor beta chains below was sequenced from the same sample in a study of breast tumors, draining lymph nodes, adjacent tissues. Breast cancer patients provided tissue from their axillary draining lymph nodes. From the multiplex PCR reads, TCRdb called clonotypes with MiXCR, one entry per CDR3 protein. The data hold about 270,000 distinct CDR3 sequences, with 30% to 35% observed a single time. The specimen was axillary lymph node tissue. The receptors come from a female donor with breast cancer. Some clones in this sample may be carry-over from other donors' samples.

In its sample, this clonotype was seen many times. The V and J genes are TRBV12-3 or TRBV12-4 and TRBJ2-3; perhaps TRBD2 as D (5 bases). The CDR3 covers 15 residues. V was trimmed by 5 bases and J by 3 bases, leaving 15 bases between them. For the CDR3, the DNA is TGTGCCAGCAGTCGGAGGCTGCACCAAACAGATACGCAGTATTTT. As protein: CASSRRLHQTDTQYF.

This clonotype showed up many times. This rearrangement joins TRBV29-1 to TRBJ2-2; no firm D call. V was cut by 6 bases and J by 2 bases, with 10 bases left in between. The CDR3 covers 13 residues. CDR1 is SQVTM, CDR2 ANQGSEA, per germline. The CDR3 reads CSVLDGNTGELFF. As DNA, the CDR3 is TGCAGCGTCCTGGACGGAAACACCGGGGAGCTGTTTTTT.

There are many counts of this clonotype. The rearrangement joins TRBV11-2 to TRBJ1-6; D not certain. Germline CDR1 SGHAT, CDR2 FQNNGV. The CDR3 covers 14 residues. V shed 1 base and J shed 5 bases, with 6 bases lying between them. In DNA form, the CDR3 reads TGTGCCAGCAGCTTAGCGGCCGATAATTCACCCCTCCACTTT. Translation gives CASSLAADNSPLHF.

This chain links TRBV3-1 with TRBJ2-5, with a weak D call TRBD1 (5 bases). Trimming took off 1 base at V and 6 bases at J, with 9 bases between the two ends. In germline, CDR1 is LGHDT, CDR2 YNNKEL (reference sequence). CDR3 length: 13 amino acids. CDR3 coding DNA: TGTGCCAGCAGCCAAGTTTGGGGCAAGACCCAGTACTTC. Protein: CASSQVWGKTQYF.

This clonotype was recorded many times. This rearrangement joins TRBV6-5 to TRBJ2-3; perhaps TRBD2 as D (6 bases). Trimming removed 8 bases at V and 3 bases at J, with 12 bases between. The germline V gene has CDR1 MNHEY and CDR2 SVGAGI. The CDR3 is 13 amino acids. The CDR3 loop is CASGRGRTDTQYF. In nucleotides, the CDR3 is TGTGCCAGCGGCCGGGGGAGGACAGATACGCAGTATTTT.

The sample holds a few counts of this clonotype. This chain uses TRBV27 with TRBJ1-5; no definite D call. V lost 8 bases and J lost 0, with 5 bases in between. Germline V gene data show CDR1 as MNHEY and CDR2 as SMNVEV (reference sequence). This CDR3 is 12 amino acids long. The CDR3 protein is CASGSSNQPQHF. The CDR3 nucleotides are TGTGCCAGCGGGAGTAGCAATCAGCCCCAGCATTTT.

V is TRBV2 and J is TRBJ2-5; a weak D match, TRBD1 (6 bases). CDR3 length: 15 amino acids. Trimming cost V 5 bases and J 5 bases, with 18 bases left between them. Germline V gene lookup returns CDR1 SNHLY and CDR2 FYNNEI. CDR3 in amino acids: CASSLQGEGWETQYF. CDR3 DNA sequence: TGTGCCAGCAGTTTACAGGGTGAAGGATGGGAGACCCAGTACTTC. The full variable domain, completed using reference TRBV2 and TRBJ2-5, is EPEVTQTPSHQVTQMGQEVILRCVPISNHLYFYWYRQILGQKVEFLVSFYNNEISEKSEIFDDQFSVERPDGSNFTLKIRSTKLEDSAMYFCASSLQGEGWETQYFGPGTRLLVL.

This clonotype was seen repeatedly, ten times or more. V gene TRBV20-1 combines with J gene TRBJ2-1, with no clear D. Trimming cost V 3 bases and J 0 bases, with 9 bases left between them. Looked up from germline, CDR1 is DFQATT and CDR2 is SNEGSKA (reference sequence). This CDR3 is 14 amino acids long. As DNA, the CDR3 is TGCAGTGCTAGTGACGGTTCCTCCTACAATGAGCAGTTCTTC. Its translation: CSASDGSSYNEQFF.

Many counts were recorded for this clonotype. The rearrangement uses TRBV2 and TRBJ2-7; 10 bases align to TRBD2. Germline values: CDR1 SNHLY, CDR2 FYNNEI. With 4 bases clipped from V and 4 bases from J, the junction kept 4 bases outside the gene matches. The CDR3 length is 14 residues. The CDR3 DNA follows: TGTGCCAGCAGTGTCGGTAGCGGGAGGTACGAGCAGTACTTC. As protein: CASSVGSGRYEQYF.

The chain links TRBV6-6 to TRBJ1-4, with D unclear. V was clipped by 7 bases and J by 7 bases, with 16 bases between them. There are 14 residues in the CDR3. CDR1 and CDR2 from the germline V gene are MNHNY and SVGAGI (reference sequence). As DNA, the CDR3 is TGTGCCAGCAAAGATGGGCAAGATCTTGAAAAACTGTTTTTT. Its translation is CASKDGQDLEKLFF.

The CDR3 coding sequence is TGTGCCACCAGTGACCGATTAGGACACAAACTGTTTTTT. Translated, it gives CATSDRLGHKLFF. V and J are TRBV24-1 and TRBJ1-4, with D perhaps TRBD1 (5 bases). Germline V gives CDR1 KGHDR, CDR2 SFDVKD. The germline V and J ends were trimmed by 4 bases and 11 bases, with 13 bases remaining between them. The CDR3 contains 13 residues.

This clonotype showed up many times. V usage is TRBV5-8 and J usage is TRBJ1-2; no clear D gene. Deletions cut 0 bases from V and 5 bases from J, with 14 bases between. From germline, CDR1 is SGHTS and CDR2 YDEGEE. The CDR3 is made up of 15 amino acids. CDR3 DNA: TGTGCCAGCAGCTTGGAACCACGACCCGGATATGGCTACACCTTC. Translating gives CASSLEPRPGYGYTF.

At least ten counts were recorded for this clonotype. This chain uses TRBV12-3 or TRBV12-4 with TRBJ2-7, with D perhaps TRBD2 (5 bases). The CDR3 runs to 14 residues. Trimming shortened V by 7 bases and J by 2 bases, and 15 bases separated the two germline ends. CDR3 amino acids: CASTRGAEPYEQYF. The CDR3 DNA follows: TGTGCCAGCACCCGGGGTGCGGAGCCCTACGAGCAGTACTTC.